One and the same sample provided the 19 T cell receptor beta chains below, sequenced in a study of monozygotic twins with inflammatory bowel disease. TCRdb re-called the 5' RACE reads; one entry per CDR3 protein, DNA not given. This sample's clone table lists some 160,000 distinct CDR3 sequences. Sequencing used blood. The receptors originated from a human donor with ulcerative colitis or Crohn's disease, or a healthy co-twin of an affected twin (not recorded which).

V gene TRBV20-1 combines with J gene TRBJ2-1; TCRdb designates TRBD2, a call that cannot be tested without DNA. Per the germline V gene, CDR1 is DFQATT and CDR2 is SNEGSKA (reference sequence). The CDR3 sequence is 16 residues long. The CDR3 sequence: CSARDSLGARYNEQFF.

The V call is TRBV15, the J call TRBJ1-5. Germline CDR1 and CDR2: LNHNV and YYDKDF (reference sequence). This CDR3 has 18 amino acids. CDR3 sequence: CATSRDSQRPGSNQPQHF.

This CDR3 reads CSASTLAYPYNEQFF. This chain connects TRBV20-1 to TRBJ2-1; without DNA, the TCRdb call of TRBD2 cannot be checked. CDR3 length: 15 residues. CDR1 is DFQATT, CDR2 SNEGSKA, per germline (reference sequence).

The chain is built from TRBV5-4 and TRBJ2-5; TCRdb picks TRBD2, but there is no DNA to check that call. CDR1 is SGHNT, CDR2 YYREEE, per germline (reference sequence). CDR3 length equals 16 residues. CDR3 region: CASSFFTSNWVETQYF.

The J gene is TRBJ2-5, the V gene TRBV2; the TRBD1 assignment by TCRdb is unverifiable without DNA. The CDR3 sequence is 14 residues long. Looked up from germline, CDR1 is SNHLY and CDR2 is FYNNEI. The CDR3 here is CASRRTVLQETQYF.

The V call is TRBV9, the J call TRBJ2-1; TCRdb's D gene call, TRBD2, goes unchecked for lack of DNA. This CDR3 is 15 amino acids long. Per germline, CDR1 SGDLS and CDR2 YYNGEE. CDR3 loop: CASSVGHSGRNEQFF.

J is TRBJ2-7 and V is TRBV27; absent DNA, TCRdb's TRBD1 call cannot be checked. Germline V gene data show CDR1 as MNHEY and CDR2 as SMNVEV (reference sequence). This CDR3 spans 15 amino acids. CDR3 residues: CASSSTGLSSYEQYF.

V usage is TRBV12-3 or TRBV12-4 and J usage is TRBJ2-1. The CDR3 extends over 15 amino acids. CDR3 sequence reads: CASSFEGSSYNEQFF.

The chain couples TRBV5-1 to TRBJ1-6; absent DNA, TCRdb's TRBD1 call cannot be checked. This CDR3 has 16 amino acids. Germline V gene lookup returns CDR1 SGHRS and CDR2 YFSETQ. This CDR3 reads CASSSPGQGINSPLHF.

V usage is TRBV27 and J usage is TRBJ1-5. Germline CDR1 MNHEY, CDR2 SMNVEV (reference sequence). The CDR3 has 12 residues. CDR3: CASGDSNQPQHF.

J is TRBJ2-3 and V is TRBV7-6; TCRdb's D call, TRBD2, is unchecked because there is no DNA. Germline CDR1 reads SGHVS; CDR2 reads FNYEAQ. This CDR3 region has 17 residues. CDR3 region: CASSLGIAGGSTDTQYF.

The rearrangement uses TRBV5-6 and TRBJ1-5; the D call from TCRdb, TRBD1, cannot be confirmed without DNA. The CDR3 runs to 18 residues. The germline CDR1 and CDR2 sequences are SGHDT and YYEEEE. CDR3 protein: CASSFGPSQGANNQPQHF.

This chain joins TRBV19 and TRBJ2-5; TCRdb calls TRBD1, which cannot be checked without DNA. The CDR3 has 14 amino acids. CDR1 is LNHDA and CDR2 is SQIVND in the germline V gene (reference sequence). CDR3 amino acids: CASRPTGRQETQYF.

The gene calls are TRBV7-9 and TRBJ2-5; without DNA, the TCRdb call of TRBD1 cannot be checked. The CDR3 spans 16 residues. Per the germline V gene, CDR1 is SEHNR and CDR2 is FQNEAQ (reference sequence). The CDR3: CASSLPGTEINGAQYF.

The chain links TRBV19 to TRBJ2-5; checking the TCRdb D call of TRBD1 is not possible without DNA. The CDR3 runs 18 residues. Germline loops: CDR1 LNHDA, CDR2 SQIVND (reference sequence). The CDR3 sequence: CASSPAVPPGQSRETQYF.

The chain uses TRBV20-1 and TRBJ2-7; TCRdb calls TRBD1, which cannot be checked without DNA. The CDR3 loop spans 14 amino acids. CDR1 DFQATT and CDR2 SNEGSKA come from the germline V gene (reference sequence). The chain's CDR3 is CSARLLDRPYEQYF.

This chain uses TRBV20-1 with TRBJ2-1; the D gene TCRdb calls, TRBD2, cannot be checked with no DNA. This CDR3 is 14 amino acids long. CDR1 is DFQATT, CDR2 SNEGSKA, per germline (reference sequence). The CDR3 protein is CSAPRTSGSGEQFF.

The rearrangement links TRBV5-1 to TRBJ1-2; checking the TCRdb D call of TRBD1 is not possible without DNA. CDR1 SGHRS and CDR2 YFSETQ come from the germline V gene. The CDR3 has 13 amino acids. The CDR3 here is CASSLDSSPSYTF.

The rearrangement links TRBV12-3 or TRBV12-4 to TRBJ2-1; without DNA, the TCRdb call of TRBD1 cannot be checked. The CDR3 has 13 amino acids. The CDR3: CASKGQGVNEQFF.